These T cell receptor beta chains were read from a single sample in a study of blood T cell repertoires in COVID-19. The method was immunoSEQ multiplex PCR; TCRdb's version includes in-frame clones alone and lacks a portion of them. The sample contains roughly 230,000 clones, 65% to 85% of which appear only once. Sequencing was carried out using peripheral blood. The receptors originated from a woman aged 80 or over with acute or convalescent COVID-19. Both conserved end residues are part of each CDR3. Fields, in order: CDR3 protein, J gene, CDR3 length, V gene.

CDR3aa: CASTGSAGPYEQYF
j_gene: TRBJ2-7
len: 14
v_gene: TRBV7-8

CDR3aa: CASIAGGPLITGELFF
j_gene: TRBJ2-2
len: 16
v_gene: TRBV5-1

CDR3aa: CASSDTDSGYTF
j_gene: TRBJ1-2
len: 12
v_gene: TRBV6-4

CDR3aa: CASRGLAGGPSSYEQYF
j_gene: TRBJ2-7
len: 17
v_gene: TRBV2

CDR3aa: CSVVGLAGSNYNEQFF
j_gene: TRBJ2-1
len: 16
v_gene: TRBV29-1

CDR3aa: CASSPDRGYEQYF
j_gene: TRBJ2-7
len: 13
v_gene: TRBV6-5

CDR3aa: CASSLVGQAYEQYF
j_gene: TRBJ2-7
len: 14
v_gene: TRBV7-8

CDR3aa: CASSEFGAYPYEQYF
j_gene: TRBJ2-7
len: 15
v_gene: TRBV6-1

CDR3aa: CASSQSQGNTEAFF
j_gene: TRBJ1-1
len: 14
v_gene: TRBV18

CDR3aa: CASSYSGVGGETQYF
j_gene: TRBJ2-5
len: 15
v_gene: TRBV7-2

CDR3aa: CASSFSSGGGRNSPLHF
j_gene: TRBJ1-6
len: 17
v_gene: TRBV5-4

CDR3aa: CASSLRYGSNQPQHF
j_gene: TRBJ1-5
len: 15
v_gene: TRBV5-8

CDR3aa: CASSESRAWNEKLFF
j_gene: TRBJ1-4
len: 15
v_gene: TRBV6-1

CDR3aa: CASSPNGQANEKLFF
j_gene: TRBJ1-4
len: 15
v_gene: TRBV11-1

CDR3aa: CASSIGGGGLGTQYF
j_gene: TRBJ2-3
len: 15
v_gene: TRBV19

CDR3aa: CASSTGQGASTDTQYF
j_gene: TRBJ2-3
len: 16
v_gene: TRBV5-1

CDR3aa: CASSQDGLAGGYEQYF
j_gene: TRBJ2-7
len: 16
v_gene: TRBV4-2

CDR3aa: CASSADRDSNQPQHF
j_gene: TRBJ1-5
len: 15
v_gene: TRBV2

CDR3aa: CASSHPGLAYQPQHF
j_gene: TRBJ1-5
len: 15
v_gene: TRBV6-6

CDR3aa: CASSELPLAGEREQFF
j_gene: TRBJ2-1
len: 16
v_gene: TRBV25-1

CDR3aa: CASSLGTGNYNEQFF
j_gene: TRBJ2-1
len: 15
v_gene: TRBV18

CDR3aa: CASSVGGPSYNEQFF
j_gene: TRBJ2-1
len: 15
v_gene: TRBV9

CDR3aa: CASSLGGRAETQYF
j_gene: TRBJ2-5
len: 14
v_gene: TRBV7-2

CDR3aa: CASSFPGQGVAGYTF
j_gene: TRBJ1-2
len: 15
v_gene: TRBV3-1/TRBV3-2

CDR3aa: CASSSTGNTNEKLFF
j_gene: TRBJ1-4
len: 15
v_gene: TRBV5-6

CDR3aa: CASRDIATNEKLFF
j_gene: TRBJ1-4
len: 14
v_gene: TRBV19

CDR3aa: CASSRSGRGDTQYF
j_gene: TRBJ2-3
len: 14
v_gene: TRBV7-3

CDR3aa: CASSEPRHRYEQYF
j_gene: TRBJ2-7
len: 14
v_gene: TRBV6-1

CDR3aa: CASSLAGLAGGTEQYF
j_gene: TRBJ2-7
len: 16
v_gene: TRBV7-9

CDR3aa: CASSRLPGGALFDEQYF
j_gene: TRBJ2-7
len: 17
v_gene: TRBV28

CDR3aa: CASSFGQVGHEQYF
j_gene: TRBJ2-7
len: 14
v_gene: TRBV5-6

CDR3aa: CASSYNQETQYF
j_gene: TRBJ2-5
len: 12
v_gene: TRBV5-1

CDR3aa: CASSLVWGQSTDTQYF
j_gene: TRBJ2-3
len: 16
v_gene: TRBV5-4

CDR3aa: CASSLPPGQGASEQFF
j_gene: TRBJ2-1
len: 16
v_gene: TRBV7-9

CDR3aa: CASSPWLAGGMGAGELFF
j_gene: TRBJ2-2
len: 18
v_gene: TRBV4-1

CDR3aa: CASSLGGLGTEAFF
j_gene: TRBJ1-1
len: 14
v_gene: TRBV11-2

CDR3aa: CASSLGQGLYNEQFF
j_gene: TRBJ2-1
len: 15
v_gene: TRBV19

CDR3aa: CASSSGLSYEQYF
j_gene: TRBJ2-7
len: 13
v_gene: TRBV2

CDR3aa: CASSTSGSARQPQHF
j_gene: TRBJ1-5
len: 15
v_gene: TRBV19

CDR3aa: CASNKQGVELFF
j_gene: TRBJ1-4
len: 12
v_gene: TRBV6-6

CDR3aa: CATKTSRNEQFF
j_gene: TRBJ2-1
len: 12
v_gene: TRBV6-5

CDR3aa: CAWSRQGNEKLFF
j_gene: TRBJ1-4
len: 13
v_gene: TRBV30

CDR3aa: CASARSMPSEETQYF
j_gene: TRBJ2-5
len: 15
v_gene: TRBV5-1

CDR3aa: CASSLTAQETQYF
j_gene: TRBJ2-5
len: 13
v_gene: TRBV7-3

CDR3aa: CASGLVNRDSYNSPLHF
j_gene: TRBJ1-6
len: 17
v_gene: TRBV12-5

CDR3aa: CSVADGGGYNEQFF
j_gene: TRBJ2-1
len: 14
v_gene: TRBV29-1

CDR3aa: CASSLIAGGTTGELFF
j_gene: TRBJ2-2
len: 16
v_gene: TRBV11-3

CDR3aa: CASSVGQGDYGYTF
j_gene: TRBJ1-2
len: 14
v_gene: TRBV2

CDR3aa: CASSVTSRGPHGYTF
j_gene: TRBJ1-2
len: 15
v_gene: TRBV9

CDR3aa: CASSLTSGRSGELFF
j_gene: TRBJ2-2
len: 15
v_gene: TRBV11-2

CDR3aa: CSVNRGQNYGYTF
j_gene: TRBJ1-2
len: 13
v_gene: TRBV29-1

CDR3aa: CASSISSGAYNEQFF
j_gene: TRBJ2-1
len: 15
v_gene: TRBV19

CDR3aa: CASSEAQANSGNTIYF
j_gene: TRBJ1-3
len: 16
v_gene: TRBV25-1

CDR3aa: CASSTYPGVSAYNEQFF
j_gene: TRBJ2-1
len: 17
v_gene: TRBV28

CDR3aa: CAWGPGQYF
j_gene: TRBJ2-3
len: 9
v_gene: TRBV30

CDR3aa: CASSVEASSGNEQFF
j_gene: TRBJ2-1
len: 15
v_gene: TRBV9

CDR3aa: CASSLDRGNTEAFF
j_gene: TRBJ1-1
len: 14
v_gene: TRBV7-8

CDR3aa: CASSPRFTSGRDEQFF
j_gene: TRBJ2-1
len: 16
v_gene: TRBV7-9